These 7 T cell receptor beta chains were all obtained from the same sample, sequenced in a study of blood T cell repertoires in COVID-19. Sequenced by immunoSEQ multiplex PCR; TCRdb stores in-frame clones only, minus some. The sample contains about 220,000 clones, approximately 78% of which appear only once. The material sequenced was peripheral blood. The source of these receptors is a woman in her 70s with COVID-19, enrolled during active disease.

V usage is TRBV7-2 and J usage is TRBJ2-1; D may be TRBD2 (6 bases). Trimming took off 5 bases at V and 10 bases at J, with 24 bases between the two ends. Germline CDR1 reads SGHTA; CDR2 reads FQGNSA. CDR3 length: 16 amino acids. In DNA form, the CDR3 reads TGTGCCAGCAGCCAAAGACGGATTGGGGGGAGTCGGGAGCAGTTCTTC. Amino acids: CASSQRRIGGSREQFF.

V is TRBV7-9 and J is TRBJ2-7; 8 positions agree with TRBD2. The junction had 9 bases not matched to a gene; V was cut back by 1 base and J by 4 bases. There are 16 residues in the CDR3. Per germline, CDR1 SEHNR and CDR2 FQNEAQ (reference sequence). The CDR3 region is CASSLDLLGRGYEQYF. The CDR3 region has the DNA TGTGCCAGCAGCTTAGATCTCCTCGGGAGGGGTTACGAGCAGTACTTC. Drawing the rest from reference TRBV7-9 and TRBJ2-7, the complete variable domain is DTGVSQNPRHKITKRGQNVTFRCDPISEHNRLYWYRQTLGQGPEFLTYFQNEAQLEKSRLLSDRFSAERPKGSFSTLEIQRTEQGDSAMYLCASSLDLLGRGYEQYFGPGTRLTVT.

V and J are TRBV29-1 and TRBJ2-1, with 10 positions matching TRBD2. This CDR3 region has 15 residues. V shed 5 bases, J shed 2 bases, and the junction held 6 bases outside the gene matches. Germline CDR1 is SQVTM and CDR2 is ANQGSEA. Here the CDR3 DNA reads TGCAGCGTTATGGGACTAGCGTCTCCCTACAATGAGCAGTTCTTC. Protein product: CSVMGLASPYNEQFF.

The CDR3 sequence is CAWSNPGLGAYEQYF. As DNA, the CDR3 is TGTGCCTGGAGTAACCCGGGACTAGGCGCCTACGAGCAGTACTTC. The chain is built from TRBV30 and TRBJ2-7; TRBD2 agrees at 8 bases. Germline assignment: CDR1 GTSNPN and CDR2 SVGIG (reference sequence). The V gene end was trimmed by 2 bases and the J gene end by 2 bases; junction bases not matched to a gene: 8. The CDR3 totals 15 residues.

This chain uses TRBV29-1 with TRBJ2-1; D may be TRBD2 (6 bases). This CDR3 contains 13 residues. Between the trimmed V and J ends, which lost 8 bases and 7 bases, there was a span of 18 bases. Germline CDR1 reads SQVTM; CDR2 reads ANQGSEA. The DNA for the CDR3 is TGCAGCTCAACCCGGGAGCCCACTAATGAGCAGTTCTTC. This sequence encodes CSSTREPTNEQFF.

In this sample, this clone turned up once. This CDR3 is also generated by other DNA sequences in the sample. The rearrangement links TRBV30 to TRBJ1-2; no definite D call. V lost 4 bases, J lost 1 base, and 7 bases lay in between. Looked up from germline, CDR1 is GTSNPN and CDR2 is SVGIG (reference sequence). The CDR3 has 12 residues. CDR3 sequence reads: CAWTEGNYGYTF. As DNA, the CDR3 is TGTGCCTGGACCGAGGGTAACTATGGCTACACCTTC.

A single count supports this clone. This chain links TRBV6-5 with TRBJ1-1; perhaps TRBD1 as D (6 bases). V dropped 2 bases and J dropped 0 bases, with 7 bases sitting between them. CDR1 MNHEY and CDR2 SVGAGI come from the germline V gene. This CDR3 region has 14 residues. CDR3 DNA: TGTGCCAGCAGTTACGAGGGGGTGAACACTGAAGCTTTCTTT. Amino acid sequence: CASSYEGVNTEAFF.